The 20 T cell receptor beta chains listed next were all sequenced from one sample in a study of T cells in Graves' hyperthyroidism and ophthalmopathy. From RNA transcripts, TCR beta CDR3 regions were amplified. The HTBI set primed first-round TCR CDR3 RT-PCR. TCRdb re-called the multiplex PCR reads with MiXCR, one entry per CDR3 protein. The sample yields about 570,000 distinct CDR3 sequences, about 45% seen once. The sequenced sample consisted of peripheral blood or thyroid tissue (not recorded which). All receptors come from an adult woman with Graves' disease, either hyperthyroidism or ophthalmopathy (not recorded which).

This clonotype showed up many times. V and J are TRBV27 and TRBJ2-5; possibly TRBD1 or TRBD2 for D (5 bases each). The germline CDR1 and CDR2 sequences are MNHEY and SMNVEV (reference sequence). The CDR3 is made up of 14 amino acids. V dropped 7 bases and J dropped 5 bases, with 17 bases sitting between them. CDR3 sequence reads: CASTPRDHSETQYF. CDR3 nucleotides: TGTGCCAGCACCCCCCGGGACCACAGCGAGACCCAGTACTTC.

CDR3: CASSAHAGFSRQETQYF. In DNA, the CDR3 is TGTGCCAGTAGTGCTCATGCGGGATTCAGTCGCCAAGAGACCCAGTACTTC. The chain couples TRBV19 to TRBJ2-5; possibly TRBD2 for D (6 bases). V dropped 5 bases and J dropped 1 base, with 20 bases sitting between them. This CDR3 has 17 residues. CDR1 is LNHDA and CDR2 is SQIVND in the germline V gene (reference sequence).

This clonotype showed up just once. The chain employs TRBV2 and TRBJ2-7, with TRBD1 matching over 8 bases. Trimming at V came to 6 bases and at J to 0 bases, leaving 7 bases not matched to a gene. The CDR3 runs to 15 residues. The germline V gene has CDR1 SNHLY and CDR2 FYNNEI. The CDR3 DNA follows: TGTGCCAGCAGGAGGACAGGGAGAGCCTCCTACGAGCAGTACTTC. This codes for CASRRTGRASYEQYF.

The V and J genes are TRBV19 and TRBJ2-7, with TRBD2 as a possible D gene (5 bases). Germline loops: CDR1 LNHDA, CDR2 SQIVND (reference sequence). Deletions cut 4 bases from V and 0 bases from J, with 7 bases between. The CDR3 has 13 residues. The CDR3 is CASSTGVSYEQYF. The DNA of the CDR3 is TGTGCCAGTAGTACCGGGGTCTCCTACGAGCAGTACTTC.

DNA for the CDR3: TGTGCCAGCACCTACGCTCCGGGACTAGCGGGAGGGACCTACGAGCAGTACTTC. It is translated as CASTYAPGLAGGTYEQYF. The chain links TRBV6-5 to TRBJ2-7; TRBD2 agrees at 16 bases. The CDR3 extends over 18 amino acids. Germline CDR1 and CDR2: MNHEY and SVGAGI. V lost 7 bases to trimming and J lost 2 bases; unmatched junction nucleotides: 11.

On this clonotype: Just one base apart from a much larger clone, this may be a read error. The CDR3, as DNA: TGTGCCAACAGCTTTGGTCCCCCTGAAGCTTTCTTT. It specifies CANSFGPPEAFF. This rearrangement joins TRBV11-1 to TRBJ1-1; D unclear. The CDR3 totals 12 residues. Looked up from germline, CDR1 is SGHAT and CDR2 is FQDESV (reference sequence).

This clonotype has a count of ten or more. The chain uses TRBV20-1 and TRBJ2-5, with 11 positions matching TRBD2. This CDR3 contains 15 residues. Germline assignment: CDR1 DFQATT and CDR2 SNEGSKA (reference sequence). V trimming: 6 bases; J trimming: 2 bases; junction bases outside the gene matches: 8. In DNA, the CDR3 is TGCAGTGCGACAGGGGGACTAGCGGATCAAGAGACCCAGTACTTC. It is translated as CSATGGLADQETQYF.

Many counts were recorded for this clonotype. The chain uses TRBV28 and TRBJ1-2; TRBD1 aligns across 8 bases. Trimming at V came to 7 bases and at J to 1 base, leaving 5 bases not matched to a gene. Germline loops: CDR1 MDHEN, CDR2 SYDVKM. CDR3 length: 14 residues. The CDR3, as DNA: TGTGCCAGCACCCGGGACAGGCATAACTATGGCTACACCTTC. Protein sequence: CASTRDRHNYGYTF.

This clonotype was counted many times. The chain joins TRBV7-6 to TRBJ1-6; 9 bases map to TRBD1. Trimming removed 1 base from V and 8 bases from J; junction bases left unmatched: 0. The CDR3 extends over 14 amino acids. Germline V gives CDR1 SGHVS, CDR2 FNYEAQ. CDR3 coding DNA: TGTGCCAGCAGCTTAGGGACAGGGGATTCACCCCTCCACTTT. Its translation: CASSLGTGDSPLHF.

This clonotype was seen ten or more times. The CDR3 DNA follows: TGTGCCAGCAGCCAACTAGCGGGAGTTACCGGGGAGCTGTTTTTT. Translation gives CASSQLAGVTGELFF. This chain joins TRBV4-2 and TRBJ2-2; 10 bases line up with TRBD2. Germline values: CDR1 LGHNA, CDR2 YNFKEQ. The CDR3 is 15 residues long. Trimming cost V 2 bases and J 5 bases; bases outside gene matches: 2.

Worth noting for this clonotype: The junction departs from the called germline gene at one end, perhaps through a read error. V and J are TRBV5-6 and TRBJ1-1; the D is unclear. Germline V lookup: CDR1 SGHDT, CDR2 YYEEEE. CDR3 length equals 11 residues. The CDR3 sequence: CASSLEENNVF. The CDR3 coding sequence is TGTGCCAGCAGCTTGGAAGAAAATAACGTCTTT.

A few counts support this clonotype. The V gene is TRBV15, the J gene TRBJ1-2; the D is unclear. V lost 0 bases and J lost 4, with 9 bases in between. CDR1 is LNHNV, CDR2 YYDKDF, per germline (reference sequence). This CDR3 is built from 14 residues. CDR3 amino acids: CATSRDLAVYGYTF. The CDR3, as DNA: TGTGCCACCAGCAGAGATTTGGCGGTCTATGGCTACACCTTC.

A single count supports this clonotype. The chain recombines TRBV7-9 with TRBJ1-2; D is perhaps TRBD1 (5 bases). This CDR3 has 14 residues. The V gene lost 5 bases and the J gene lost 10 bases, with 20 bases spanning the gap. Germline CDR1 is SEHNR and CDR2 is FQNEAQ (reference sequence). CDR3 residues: CASSQALTAVAYTF. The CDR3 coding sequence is TGTGCCAGCAGCCAAGCCCTGACAGCGGTGGCCTACACCTTC.

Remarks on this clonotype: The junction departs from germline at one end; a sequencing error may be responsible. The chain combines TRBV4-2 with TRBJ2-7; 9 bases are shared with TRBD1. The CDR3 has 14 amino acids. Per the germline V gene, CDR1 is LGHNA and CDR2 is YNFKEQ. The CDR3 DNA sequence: TGTGCCAGCAGCCCGCGGACAGGGGCGGGCGAGCAGTGCTTC. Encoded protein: CASSPRTGAGEQCF.

This CDR3 reads CASSTHKTGTGITGELFF. CDR3 nucleotide sequence: TGTGCCAGCAGCACACACAAAACCGGGACAGGGATCACCGGGGAGCTGTTTTTT. This sequence joins TRBV7-9 and TRBJ2-2; 9 nucleotides agree with TRBD1. Germline CDR1 reads SEHNR; CDR2 reads FQNEAQ (reference sequence). With V trimmed by 5 bases and J by 4 bases, 14 bases remained unmatched. The CDR3 consists of 18 residues.

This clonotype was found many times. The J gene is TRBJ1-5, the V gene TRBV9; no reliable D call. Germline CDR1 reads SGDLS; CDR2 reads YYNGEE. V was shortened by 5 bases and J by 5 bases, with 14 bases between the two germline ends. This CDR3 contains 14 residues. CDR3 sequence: CASRRVPADQPQHF. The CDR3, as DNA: TGTGCCAGCAGGAGAGTCCCGGCTGATCAGCCCCAGCATTTT.

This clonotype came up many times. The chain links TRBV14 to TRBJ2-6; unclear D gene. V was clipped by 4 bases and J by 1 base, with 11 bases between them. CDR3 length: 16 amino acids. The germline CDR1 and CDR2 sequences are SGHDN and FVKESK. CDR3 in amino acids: CASSPNRASGANVLTF. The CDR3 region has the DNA TGTGCCAGCAGCCCGAATCGGGCTTCTGGGGCCAACGTCCTGACTTTC.

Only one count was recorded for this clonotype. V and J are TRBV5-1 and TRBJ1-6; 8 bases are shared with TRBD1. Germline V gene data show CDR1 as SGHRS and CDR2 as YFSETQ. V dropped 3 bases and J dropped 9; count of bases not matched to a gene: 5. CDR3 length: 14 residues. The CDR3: CASSSRGQGSPLHF. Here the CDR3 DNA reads TGCGCCAGCAGCTCCAGGGGGCAGGGTTCACCCCTCCACTTT.

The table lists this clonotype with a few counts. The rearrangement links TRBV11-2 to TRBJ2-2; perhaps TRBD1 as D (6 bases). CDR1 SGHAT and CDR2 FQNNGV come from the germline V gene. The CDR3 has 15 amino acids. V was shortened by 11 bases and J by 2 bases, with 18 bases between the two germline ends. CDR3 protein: CAWSRWGLNTGELFF. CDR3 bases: TGTGCCTGGTCCCGCTGGGGGCTAAACACCGGGGAGCTGTTTTTT.

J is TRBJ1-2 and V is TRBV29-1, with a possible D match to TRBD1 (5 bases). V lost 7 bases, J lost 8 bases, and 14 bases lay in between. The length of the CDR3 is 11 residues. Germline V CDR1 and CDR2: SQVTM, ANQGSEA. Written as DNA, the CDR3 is TGCAGCGCCAGGGACGTCTGGGGCTACACCTTC. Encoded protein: CSARDVWGYTF. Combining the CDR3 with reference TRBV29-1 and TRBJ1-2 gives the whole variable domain SAVISQKPSRDICQRGTSLTIQCQVDSQVTMMFWYRQQPGQSLTLIATANQGSEATYESGFVIDKFPISRPNLTFSTLTVSNMSPEDSSIYLCSARDVWGYTFGSGTRLTVV.